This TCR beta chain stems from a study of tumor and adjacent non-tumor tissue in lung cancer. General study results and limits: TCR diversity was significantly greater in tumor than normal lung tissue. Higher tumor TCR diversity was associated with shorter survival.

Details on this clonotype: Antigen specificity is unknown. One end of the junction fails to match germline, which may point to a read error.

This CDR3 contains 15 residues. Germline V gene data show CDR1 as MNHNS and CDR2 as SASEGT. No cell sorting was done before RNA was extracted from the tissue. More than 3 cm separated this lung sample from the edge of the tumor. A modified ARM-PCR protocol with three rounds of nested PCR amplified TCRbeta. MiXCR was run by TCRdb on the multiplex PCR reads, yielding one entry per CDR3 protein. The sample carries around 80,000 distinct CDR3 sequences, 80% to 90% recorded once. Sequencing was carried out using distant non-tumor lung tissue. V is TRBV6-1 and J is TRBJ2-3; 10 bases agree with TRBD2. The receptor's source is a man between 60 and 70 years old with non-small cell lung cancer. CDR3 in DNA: TGTGCCCTCTCGGCGGTAGCGGGGGGACCAGATATGCAGTATTTT. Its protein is CALSAVAGGPDMQYF.